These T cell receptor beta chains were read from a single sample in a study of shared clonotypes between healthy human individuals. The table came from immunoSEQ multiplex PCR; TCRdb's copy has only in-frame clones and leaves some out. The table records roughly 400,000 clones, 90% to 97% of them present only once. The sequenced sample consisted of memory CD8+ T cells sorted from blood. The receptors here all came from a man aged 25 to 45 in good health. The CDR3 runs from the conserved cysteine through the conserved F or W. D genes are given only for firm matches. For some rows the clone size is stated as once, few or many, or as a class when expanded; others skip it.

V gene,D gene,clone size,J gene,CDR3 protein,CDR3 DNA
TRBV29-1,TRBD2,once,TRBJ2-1,CSVDWAGGLYNEQFF,TGCAGCGTTGATTGGGCGGGGGGTTTGTACAATGAGCAGTTCTTC
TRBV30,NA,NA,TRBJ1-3,CAWSVDSGAGNTIYF,TGTGCCTGGAGTGTAGACTCGGGGGCAGGAAACACCATATATTTT
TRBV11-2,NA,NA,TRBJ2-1,CASSPVGILGDEQFF,TGTGCCAGCAGCCCAGTGGGCATACTCGGCGATGAGCAGTTCTTC
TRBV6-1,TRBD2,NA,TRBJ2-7,CASSEISGRAPYEQYF,TGTGCCAGCAGTGAAATTAGCGGGAGGGCCCCCTACGAGCAGTACTTC
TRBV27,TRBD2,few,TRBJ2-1,CASSPGTSGRNEQFF,TGTGCCAGCAGTCCGGGGACTAGCGGGAGGAATGAGCAGTTCTTC
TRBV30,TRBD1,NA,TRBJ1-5,CAWSETPGQGNQPQHF,TGTGCCTGGAGTGAGACTCCCGGACAGGGCAATCAGCCCCAGCATTTT
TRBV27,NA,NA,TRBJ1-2,CASSLFVIYGYTF,TGTGCCAGCAGTTTATTTGTAATCTATGGCTACACCTTC
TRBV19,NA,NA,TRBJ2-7,CASSIRRQGSGLYYEQYF,TGTGCCAGTAGTATAAGGCGGCAAGGGTCGGGCCTCTACTACGAGCAGTACTTC
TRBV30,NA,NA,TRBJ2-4,CAWSQGGNIQYF,TGTGCCTGGAGTCAGGGGGGAAACATTCAGTACTTC
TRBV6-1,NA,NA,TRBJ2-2,CASSEQVATGELFF,TGTGCCAGCAGTGAACAGGTGGCCACCGGGGAGCTGTTTTTT
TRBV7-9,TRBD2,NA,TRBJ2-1,CASSPKLAGERHEQFF,TGTGCCAGCAGCCCGAAGCTAGCGGGAGAACGGCATGAGCAGTTCTTC
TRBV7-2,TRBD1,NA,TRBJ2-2,CASSLTGANTGELFF,TGTGCCAGCAGCTTGACAGGGGCGAACACCGGGGAGCTGTTTTTT
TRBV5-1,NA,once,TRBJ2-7,CASSPRRAGEQYF,TGCGCCAGCAGCCCTCGGCGAGCCGGCGAGCAGTACTTC
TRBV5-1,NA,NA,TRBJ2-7,CASSTDGSWKEQYF,TGCGCCAGCAGTACCGACGGGAGTTGGAAGGAGCAGTACTTC
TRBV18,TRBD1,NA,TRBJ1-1,CASSRTGGTEAFF,TGTGCCAGCTCACGGACAGGGGGCACTGAAGCTTTCTTT
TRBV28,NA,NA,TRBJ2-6,CASRSQGSGANVLTF,TGTGCCAGCAGATCCCAGGGCTCTGGGGCCAACGTCCTGACTTTC
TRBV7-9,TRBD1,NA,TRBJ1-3,CASSSQGAGNTIYF,TGTGCCAGCAGCTCACAGGGGGCTGGAAACACCATATATTTT
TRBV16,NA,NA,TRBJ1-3,CASSPGTLSRSGNTIYF,TGTGCCAGCAGCCCCGGGACACTCAGTCGCTCTGGAAACACCATATATTTT
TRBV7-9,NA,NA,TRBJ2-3,CASSFNPAGLRALSQYF,TGTGCCAGCAGCTTTAACCCGGCGGGACTGCGGGCTCTGTCGCAGTATTTT
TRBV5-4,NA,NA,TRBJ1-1,CASSEDRNTEAFF,TGTGCCAGCAGCGAGGACAGGAACACTGAAGCTTTCTTT
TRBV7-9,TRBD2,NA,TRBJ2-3,CASSETRDYQSRTDTQYF,TGTGCCAGCAGCGAGACCCGGGACTACCAGTCCCGCACAGATACGCAGTATTTT
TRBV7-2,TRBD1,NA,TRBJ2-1,CASSSSGGGEQFF,TGTGCCAGCAGCAGCTCAGGGGGCGGAGAGCAGTTCTTC
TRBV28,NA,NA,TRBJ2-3,CASSPPGDTQYF,TGTGCCAGCAGTCCCCCAGGAGACACGCAGTATTTT
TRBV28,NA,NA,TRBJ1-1,CASTSVEAFF,TGTGCCAGCACCTCAGTGGAAGCTTTCTTT
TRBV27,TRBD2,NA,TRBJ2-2,CASSAFGLATTGELFF,TGTGCCAGCAGCGCTTTCGGACTAGCTACCACCGGGGAGCTGTTTTTT
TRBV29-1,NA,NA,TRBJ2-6,CSAVPGANVLTF,TGCAGCGCCGTTCCTGGGGCCAACGTCCTGACTTTC
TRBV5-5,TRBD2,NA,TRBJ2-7,CASSLDWLAGFWEQYF,TGTGCCAGCAGCTTGGATTGGCTAGCGGGGTTTTGGGAGCAGTACTTC